This T cell receptor (beta chain) was found in a study of T cell responses to AZD1222 COVID-19 vaccine. Study-wide points: AZD1222 recipients seropositive at baseline numbered only six.

Repertoires were generated with immunoSEQ multiplex PCR, while TCRdb's copy carries only in-frame clones and drops some. In the table there are more than 140,000 clones, under 95% of which are singletons. About this clone: Its target is not known.

The sequence was collected from an adult in good health. The sample in question was peripheral blood, obtained on day 0 of AZD1222 vaccination.

CDR3 nucleotides: TGTGCCAGTAGTATAGTCGGGACAGGGTTCTACACTGAAGCTTTCTTT. It is translated as CASSIVGTGFYTEAFF. This chain uses TRBV19 with TRBJ1-1; the match to TRBD1 covers 9 bases. This CDR3 region has 16 residues. Germline V CDR1 and CDR2: LNHDA, SQIVND (reference sequence). Trimming took 1 base from V and 3 from J; bases not matched to a gene: 6.